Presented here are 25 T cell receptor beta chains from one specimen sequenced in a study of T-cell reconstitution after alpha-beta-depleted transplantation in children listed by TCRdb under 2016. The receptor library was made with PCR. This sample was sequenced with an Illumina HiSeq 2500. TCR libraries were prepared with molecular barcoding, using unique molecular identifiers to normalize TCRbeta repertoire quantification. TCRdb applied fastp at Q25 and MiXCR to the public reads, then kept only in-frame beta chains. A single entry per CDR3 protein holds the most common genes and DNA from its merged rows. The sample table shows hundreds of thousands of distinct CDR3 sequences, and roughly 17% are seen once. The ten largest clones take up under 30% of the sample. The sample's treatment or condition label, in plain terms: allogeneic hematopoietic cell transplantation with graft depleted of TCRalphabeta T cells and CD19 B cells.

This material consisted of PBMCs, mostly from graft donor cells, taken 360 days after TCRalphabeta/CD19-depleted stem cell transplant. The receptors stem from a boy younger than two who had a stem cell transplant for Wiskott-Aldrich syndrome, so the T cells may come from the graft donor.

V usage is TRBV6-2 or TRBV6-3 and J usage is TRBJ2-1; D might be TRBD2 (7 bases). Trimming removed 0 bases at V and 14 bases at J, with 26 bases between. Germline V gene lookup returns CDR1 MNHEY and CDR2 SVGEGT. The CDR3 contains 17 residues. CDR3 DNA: TGTGCCAGCAGTTACTCGTCGGGGGGCGACGTAGGCCGCAATGAGTTCTTC. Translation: CASSYSSGGDVGRNEFF.

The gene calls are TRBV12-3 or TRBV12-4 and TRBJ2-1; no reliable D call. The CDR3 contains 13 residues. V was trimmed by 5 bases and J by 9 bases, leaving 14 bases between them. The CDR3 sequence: CASSPYTQLEQFF. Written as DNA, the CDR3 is TGTGCCAGCAGTCCGTACACCCAGCTTGAGCAGTTCTTC.

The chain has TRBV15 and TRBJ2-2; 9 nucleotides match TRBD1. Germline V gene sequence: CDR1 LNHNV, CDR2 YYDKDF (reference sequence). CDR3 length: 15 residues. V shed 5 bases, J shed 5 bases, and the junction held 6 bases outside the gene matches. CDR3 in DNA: TGTGCCACCAGCGTTCGACAGGGGGGGACCGGGGAGCTGTTTTTT. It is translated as CATSVRQGGTGELFF.

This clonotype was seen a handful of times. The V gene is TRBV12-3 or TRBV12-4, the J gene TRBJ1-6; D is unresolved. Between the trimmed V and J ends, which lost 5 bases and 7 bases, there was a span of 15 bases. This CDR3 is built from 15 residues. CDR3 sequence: CASSKQLLINSPLHF. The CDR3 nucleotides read TGTGCCAGCAGTAAACAGCTACTGATAAATTCACCCCTCCACTTT.

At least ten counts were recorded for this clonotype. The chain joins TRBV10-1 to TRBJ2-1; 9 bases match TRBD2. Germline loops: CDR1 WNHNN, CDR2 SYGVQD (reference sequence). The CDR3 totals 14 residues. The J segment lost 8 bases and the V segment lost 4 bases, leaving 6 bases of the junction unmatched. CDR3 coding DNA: TGCGCCAGCAGTGGGATCGGCGGGAGGGATGAGCAGTTCTTC. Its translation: CASSGIGGRDEQFF.

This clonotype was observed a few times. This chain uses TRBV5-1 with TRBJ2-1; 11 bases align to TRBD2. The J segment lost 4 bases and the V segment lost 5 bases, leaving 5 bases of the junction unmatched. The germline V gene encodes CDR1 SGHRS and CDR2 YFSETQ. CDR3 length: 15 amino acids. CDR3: CASRPTSGVYNEQFF. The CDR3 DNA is TGCGCCAGCAGGCCGACTAGCGGGGTGTACAATGAGCAGTTCTTC.

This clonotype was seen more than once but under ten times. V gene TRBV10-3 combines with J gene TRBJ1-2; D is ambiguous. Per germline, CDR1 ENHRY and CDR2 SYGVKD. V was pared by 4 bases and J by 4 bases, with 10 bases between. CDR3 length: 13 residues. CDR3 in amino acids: CAISAGVFYGYTF. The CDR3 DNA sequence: TGTGCCATCAGTGCAGGAGTGTTCTATGGCTACACCTTC.

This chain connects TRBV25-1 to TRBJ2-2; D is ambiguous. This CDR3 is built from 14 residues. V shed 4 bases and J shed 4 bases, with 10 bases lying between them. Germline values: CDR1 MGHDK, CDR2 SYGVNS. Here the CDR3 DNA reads TGTGCCAGCAGTGCCCACTCCCCCACCGGGGAGCTGTTTTTT. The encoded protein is CASSAHSPTGELFF.

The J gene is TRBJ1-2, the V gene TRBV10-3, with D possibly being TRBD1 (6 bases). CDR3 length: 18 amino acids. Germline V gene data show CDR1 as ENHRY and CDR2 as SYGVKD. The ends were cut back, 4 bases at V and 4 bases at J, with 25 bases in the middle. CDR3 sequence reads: CAISGGRSDSKNGYGYTF. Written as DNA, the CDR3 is TGTGCCATCAGTGGGGGGCGGTCGGACAGCAAGAATGGCTATGGCTACACCTTC.

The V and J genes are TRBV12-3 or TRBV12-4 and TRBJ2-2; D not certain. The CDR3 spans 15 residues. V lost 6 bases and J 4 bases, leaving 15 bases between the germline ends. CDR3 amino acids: CASSLLPSATGELFF. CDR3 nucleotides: TGTGCCAGCAGCCTGTTGCCCTCGGCCACCGGGGAGCTGTTTTTT.

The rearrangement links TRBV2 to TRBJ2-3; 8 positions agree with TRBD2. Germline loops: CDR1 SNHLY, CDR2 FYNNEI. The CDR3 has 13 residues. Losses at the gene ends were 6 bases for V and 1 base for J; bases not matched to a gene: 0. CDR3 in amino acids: CASRAGGTDTQYF. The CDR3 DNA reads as TGTGCCAGCAGAGCGGGAGGCACAGATACGCAGTATTTT.

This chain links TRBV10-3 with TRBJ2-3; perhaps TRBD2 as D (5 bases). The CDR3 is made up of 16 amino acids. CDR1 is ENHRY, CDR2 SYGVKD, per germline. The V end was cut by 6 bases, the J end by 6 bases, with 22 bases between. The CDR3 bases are TGTGCCATCAGCACCACCTCCGAGGGAGCTTTTGATACGCAGTATTTT. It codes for CAISTTSEGAFDTQYF.

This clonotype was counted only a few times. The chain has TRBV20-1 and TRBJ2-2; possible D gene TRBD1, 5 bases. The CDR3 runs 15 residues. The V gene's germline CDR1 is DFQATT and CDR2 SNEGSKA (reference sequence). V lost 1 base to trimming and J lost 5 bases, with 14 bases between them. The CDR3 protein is CSARVAETGTGELFF. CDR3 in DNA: TGCAGTGCTAGAGTGGCCGAAACAGGTACCGGGGAGCTGTTTTTT.

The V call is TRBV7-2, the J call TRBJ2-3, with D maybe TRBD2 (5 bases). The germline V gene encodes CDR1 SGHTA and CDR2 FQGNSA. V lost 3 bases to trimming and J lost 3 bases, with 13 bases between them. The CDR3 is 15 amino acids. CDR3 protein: CASSFYGLSTDTQYF. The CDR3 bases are TGTGCCAGCAGCTTCTACGGACTTAGTACAGATACGCAGTATTTT. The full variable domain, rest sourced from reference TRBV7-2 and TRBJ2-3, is GAGVSQSPSNKVTEKGKDVELRCDPISGHTALYWYRQSLGQGLEFLIYFQGNSAPDKSGLPSDRFSAERTGGSVSTLTIQRTQQEDSAVYLCASSFYGLSTDTQYFGPGTRLTVL.

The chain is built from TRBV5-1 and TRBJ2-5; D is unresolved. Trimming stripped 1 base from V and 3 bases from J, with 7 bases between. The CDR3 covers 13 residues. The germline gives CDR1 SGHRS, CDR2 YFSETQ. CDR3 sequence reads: CASSLWVEETQYF. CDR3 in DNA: TGCGCCAGCAGCTTGTGGGTGGAAGAGACCCAGTACTTC.

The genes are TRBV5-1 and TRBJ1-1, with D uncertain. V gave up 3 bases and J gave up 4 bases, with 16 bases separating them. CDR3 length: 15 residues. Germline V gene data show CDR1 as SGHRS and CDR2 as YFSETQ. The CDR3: CASSSSLPRGTEAFF. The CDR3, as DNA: TGCGCCAGCAGCTCATCCCTTCCCCGAGGCACTGAAGCTTTCTTT.

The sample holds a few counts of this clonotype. DNA of the CDR3: TGCGCCAGCAGCCAAGATTTCCGAGGACTAGCGGTATCTTACGAGCAGTACTTC. Its protein is CASSQDFRGLAVSYEQYF. The chain uses TRBV4-3 and TRBJ2-7, with 10 bases lining up with TRBD2. V shed 0 bases and J 4 bases; nucleotides not matched to a gene: 12. The CDR3 consists of 18 residues. Germline-derived CDR1 and CDR2 are LGHNA and YSLEER.

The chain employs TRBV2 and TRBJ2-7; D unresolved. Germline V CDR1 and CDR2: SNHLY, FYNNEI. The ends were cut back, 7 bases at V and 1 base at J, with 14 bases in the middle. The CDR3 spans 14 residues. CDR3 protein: CASNRDSVSYEQYF. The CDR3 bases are TGTGCCAGCAATCGAGACTCGGTATCCTACGAGCAGTACTTC.

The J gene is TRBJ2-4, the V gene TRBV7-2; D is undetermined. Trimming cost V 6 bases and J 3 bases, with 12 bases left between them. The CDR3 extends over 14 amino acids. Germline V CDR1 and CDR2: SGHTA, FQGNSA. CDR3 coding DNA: TGTGCCAGCAGTTCCAGCTGGGGCAAAAACATTCAGTACTTC. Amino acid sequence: CASSSSWGKNIQYF.

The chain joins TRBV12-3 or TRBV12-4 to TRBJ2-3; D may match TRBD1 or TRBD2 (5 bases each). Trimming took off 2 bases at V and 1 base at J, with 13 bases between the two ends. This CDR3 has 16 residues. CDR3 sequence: CASSLLALGRTDTQYF. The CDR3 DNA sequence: TGTGCCAGCAGTTTACTAGCCCTGGGGCGCACAGATACGCAGTATTTT.

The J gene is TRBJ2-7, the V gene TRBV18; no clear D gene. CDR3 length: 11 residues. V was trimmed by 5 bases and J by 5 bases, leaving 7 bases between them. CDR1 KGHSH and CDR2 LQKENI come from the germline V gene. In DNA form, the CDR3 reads TGTGCCAGCTCAATGGGGAACGAGCAGTACTTC. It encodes CASSMGNEQYF.

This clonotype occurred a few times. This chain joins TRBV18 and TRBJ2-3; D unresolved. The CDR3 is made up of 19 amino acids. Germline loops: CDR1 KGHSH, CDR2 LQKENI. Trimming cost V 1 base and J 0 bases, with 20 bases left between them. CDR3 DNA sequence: TGTGCCAGCTCACCACTCCACACCACCGGGTCCACTAGCACAGATACGCAGTATTTT. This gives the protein CASSPLHTTGSTSTDTQYF.

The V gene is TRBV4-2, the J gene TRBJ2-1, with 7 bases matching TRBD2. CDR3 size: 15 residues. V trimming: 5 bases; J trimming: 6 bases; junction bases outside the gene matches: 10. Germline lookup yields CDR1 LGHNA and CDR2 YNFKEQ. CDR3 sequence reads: CASSAHRDYLNEQFF. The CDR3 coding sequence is TGTGCCAGCAGCGCGCACCGGGACTATCTCAATGAGCAGTTCTTC.

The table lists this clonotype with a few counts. CDR3 sequence: CASSPRHQSSYNEQFF. CDR3 sequence (DNA): TGTGCCAGCTCACCACGGCACCAAAGCTCCTACAATGAGCAGTTCTTC. This chain connects TRBV18 to TRBJ2-1; D is unclear. Germline V gene lookup returns CDR1 KGHSH and CDR2 LQKENI. V was trimmed by 1 base and J by 0 bases, leaving 10 bases between them. The CDR3 extends over 16 amino acids.

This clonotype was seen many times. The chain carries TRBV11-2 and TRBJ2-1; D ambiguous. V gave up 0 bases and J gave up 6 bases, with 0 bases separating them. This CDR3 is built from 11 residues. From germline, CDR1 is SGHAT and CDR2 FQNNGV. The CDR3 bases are TGTGCCAGCAGCTTAGACAATGAGCAGTTCTTC. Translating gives CASSLDNEQFF.